Listed below are T cell receptor beta chains from one sample, sequenced in a study of OX40 agonist ivuxolimab in advanced cancers. Sequencing used immunoSEQ multiplex PCR; TCRdb keeps in-frame clones, though not all of them. The data show roughly 35,000 clones, about 86% seen once. The sample was CD4+ or CD8+ T cells sorted from blood, taken in a trial of the OX40 agonist ivuxolimab. These receptor sequences come from an adult with an advanced solid tumor such as melanoma, head and neck, liver or kidney cancer. CDR3s include the opening cysteine and the closing phenylalanine or tryptophan. Fields, in order: D gene, V gene, J gene, clone size, CDR3 length, CDR3 DNA, CDR3 protein. The D gene is left open where the match is weak. The size field is filled for only some rows; it gives once, few, many or a size class.

TRBD1	TRBV4-3	TRBJ1-2	few	14	TGCGCCAGCAGCCAAGCGGACAGGGGGGGCGGCTACACCTTC	CASSQADRGGGYTF
TRBD1	TRBV5-6	TRBJ1-2	few	18	TGTGCCAGCAGCCCGACGAGCAGGGGGTGGAAGGTTTTAAGTGGCTACACCTTC	CASSPTSRGWKVLSGYTF
TRBD2	TRBV10-2	TRBJ2-1	NA	16	TGCGCCAGCAGTGAGTCGATAACTAGCGCGAGCAATGAGCAGTTCTTC	CASSESITSASNEQFF
NA	TRBV7-9	TRBJ1-2	NA	16	TGTGCCAGCAGCCGAGGCGGGGCAGAAGCTAACTATGGCTACACCTTC	CASSRGGAEANYGYTF
TRBD2	TRBV6-5	TRBJ2-1	NA	13	TGTGCCAGCAGACTGACTAGCGACAATGAGCAGTTCTTC	CASRLTSDNEQFF
TRBD1	TRBV5-6	TRBJ2-5	NA	15	TGTGCCAGCAGCTCCCGGGACAGCTTAAAAGAGACCCAGTACTTC	CASSSRDSLKETQYF
NA	TRBV7-7	TRBJ2-5	NA	11	TGTGCTAGCAGCAATCGGGGGACCCAGTACTTC	CASSNRGTQYF
NA	TRBV10-3	TRBJ1-2	NA	14	TGTGCCATCTCCCCAGGTCGGGATAACTATGGCTACACCTTC	CAISPGRDNYGYTF
NA	TRBV7-5	TRBJ2-2	once	14	TGCCAGAAGCTTTTCCTAGCGTACACCGGGGAGCTGTTTTTT	CQKLFLAYTGELFF
NA	TRBV11-3	TRBJ2-2	NA	14	TGTGCCAGCAGCTTCTCGGTGAACACCGGGGAGCTGTTTTTT	CASSFSVNTGELFF
TRBD1	TRBV28	TRBJ1-6	NA	12	TGTGCCAGCCGGGACAGGCATTCACCCCTCCACTTT	CASRDRHSPLHF
TRBD2	TRBV5-4	TRBJ2-3	NA	19	TGTGCCAGCTCTACCCCGGGACTAGCGGGCCGCTCCAGCACAGATACGCAGTATTTT	CASSTPGLAGRSSTDTQYF
NA	TRBV28	TRBJ1-1	NA	13	TGTGCCATCACCGGGACGACGAACACTGAAGCTTTCTTT	CAITGTTNTEAFF
TRBD1	TRBV5-1	TRBJ2-6	NA	20	TGCGCCAGCAGCTTCCATTCCCCAGGACAGGGGGCAGCTGGGGCCAACGTCCTGACTTTC	CASSFHSPGQGAAGANVLTF
NA	TRBV5-6	TRBJ2-7	NA	13	TGTGCCAGCAGCCTGCTAGGGTACTACGAGCAGTACTTC	CASSLLGYYEQYF
NA	TRBV7-2	TRBJ2-7	NA	14	TGTGCCAGCAGCTTAGGGAGCCAAAGGGACGAGCAGTACTTC	CASSLGSQRDEQYF
NA	TRBV16	TRBJ2-7	NA	14	TGTGCCAGCAGCCAGGCTGGGGTATCTACAAAGCAGTACTTC	CASSQAGVSTKQYF
TRBD2	TRBV19	TRBJ2-2	NA	15	TGTGCCAGTAGATCTTTCTCGGGGGGCACCGGGGAGCTGTTTTTT	CASRSFSGGTGELFF
NA	TRBV7-8	TRBJ2-3	NA	16	TGTGCCAGCGGACCAAGGACTTTTTCCGGGGGAGATACGCAGTATTTT	CASGPRTFSGGDTQYF
TRBD2	TRBV7-9	TRBJ2-3	NA	16	TGTGCCAGCAGCCAGACTAGCGGGGGCCCACGAGATACGCAGTATTTT	CASSQTSGGPRDTQYF
TRBD1	TRBV30	TRBJ1-5	once	14	TGTGTCTGGAGTCGGGACAGGGGCTGTCAGCCCCAGCATTTT	CVWSRDRGCQPQHF
TRBD1	TRBV5-8	TRBJ1-5	NA	15	TGTGCCAGCAGCTCTAGGGGGCCTAGCAATCAGCCCCAGCATTTT	CASSSRGPSNQPQHF
NA	TRBV5-1	TRBJ2-7	NA	15	TGCGCCAGCAGCTTGGCGCCCTGGAGCTCCTACGAGCAGTACTTC	CASSLAPWSSYEQYF
TRBD2	TRBV6-5	TRBJ2-3	few	14	TGTGCCCACGGACGGGGGGGCCCGACAGATACGCAGTATTTT	CAHGRGGPTDTQYF
TRBD2	TRBV28	TRBJ2-7	NA	13	TGTGCCAGCAAGGGGGTCCTAGCGGGAGAGCAGTACTTC	CASKGVLAGEQYF
TRBD1	TRBV5-8	TRBJ2-7	NA	16	TGTGCCAGCAGCCCAAGGTTAGGACAGGGGCACTACGAGCAGTACTTC	CASSPRLGQGHYEQYF
TRBD1	TRBV18	TRBJ1-5	once	15	TGTGCCAGCTCACGGCAGGGGGCCGGTCGGCAGCCCCAGCATTTT	CASSRQGAGRQPQHF
NA	TRBV2	TRBJ1-1	NA	13	TGTGCCAGCAGTTTCACTACCCGCGCTGAAGCTTTCTTT	CASSFTTRAEAFF
NA	TRBV28	TRBJ2-1	few	13	TGTGCCAGCAGTTTCGGTATGGGGAGAGAGCAGTTCTTC	CASSFGMGREQFF
NA	TRBV5-1	TRBJ2-1	NA	13	TGTGCCACAGAGGGGAGACTCTACAATGAGCAGTTCTTC	CATEGRLYNEQFF
TRBD2	TRBV5-4	TRBJ2-5	NA	15	TGTGCCAGCAGCGTTAGCGGGGGGGACCGAGAGACCCAGTACTTC	CASSVSGGDRETQYF
NA	TRBV7-2	TRBJ2-1	NA	15	TGTGCCAGCAGCTTAAGCGGTGGCTCCTACAATGAGCAGTTCTTC	CASSLSGGSYNEQFF
NA	TRBV18	TRBJ2-6	NA	15	TGTGCCAGCTCACCGGGGTTTTCTGGGGCCAACGTCCTGACTTTC	CASSPGFSGANVLTF
NA	TRBV6-5	TRBJ1-3	NA	15	TGTGCCAGCAGTTACACACAGGGTGCTGGAAACACCATATATTTT	CASSYTQGAGNTIYF
TRBD2	TRBV18	TRBJ2-7	NA	14	TGTGCCAGCTCACCAGCGGGAGGGCCTGGAGAGCAGTACTTC	CASSPAGGPGEQYF
NA	TRBV10-3	TRBJ2-7	NA	15	TGTGCCATCAAAAGGGAAGGTGGTATGTCCTACGAGCAGTACTTC	CAIKREGGMSYEQYF
TRBD1	TRBV7-8	TRBJ1-2	few	18	TGTGCCAGCAGCCCGGCCGGGACAGGCTTCTTATTCTACTATGGCTACACCTTC	CASSPAGTGFLFYYGYTF
NA	TRBV2	TRBJ1-1	NA	12	TGTGCCAGCAGTAAAACCCGCTCTGAAGCTTTCTTT	CASSKTRSEAFF
NA	TRBV20-1	TRBJ2-7	NA	11	TGCAGTGCTCCGACTAGCTACGAGCAGTACTTC	CSAPTSYEQYF
NA	TRBV4-1	TRBJ2-7	NA	15	TGCGCCAGCAGCCAAGTATCAGGAGTGTCGGGCGAGCAGTACTTC	CASSQVSGVSGEQYF
NA	TRBV6-1	TRBJ1-6	NA	15	TGTGCCAGCAGTGAGTTCTCGGAGGTGGCAGGTCCCAACCACTTT	CASSEFSEVAGPNHF
NA	TRBV9	TRBJ1-3	NA	17	TGTGCCAGCAGCGCTCCCCTCAGGGGACCGGGGGGAAACACCATATATTTT	CASSAPLRGPGGNTIYF
NA	TRBV5-1	TRBJ2-6	NA	15	TGCGCTAGCAGCTTGGAGGTTGCTGGGGCCAACGTCCTGACTTTC	CASSLEVAGANVLTF
NA	TRBV7-2	TRBJ2-1	NA	15	TGTGCCAGCAGCTTAGCCTTCGCCGCCACCAATGAGCAGTTCTTC	CASSLAFAATNEQFF
NA	TRBV28	TRBJ2-1	NA	14	TGTGCCAGCAGTTTAAGGCGGGATTTGAATGAGCAGTTCTTC	CASSLRRDLNEQFF